The clone carrying this T cell receptor (beta chain) was recorded many times. Its antigen is as yet unknown. Enrollment excluded any patients with other autoimmune diseases, uncontrolled infections, pregnancy or lactation. The PBMCs were taken from approximately 11 ml of fresh peripheral blood. Investigators amplified TCR beta CDR3 regions from RNA transcripts. Scientists carried out first-round RT-PCR using HTBI primers and then a second-round multiplex PCR. Each CDR3 protein is one row after TCRdb ran MiXCR on the multiplex PCR reads. The sample contains 150,000 to 200,000 distinct CDR3 sequences, around two fifths of which appear only once. These data belong to a study of Graves' ophthalmopathy and Graves' hyperthyroidism. Whole-study results and caveats: Using 13 signatures, a model distinguished ophthalmopathy from stable hyperthyroidism, reaching 85% to 90% sensitivity and 81.08% specificity. Among expanded thyroid clonotypes above 0.001 frequency, most also occurred in blood.

The clonotype comes from a young man with Graves' ophthalmopathy. The specimen was peripheral blood.

This CDR3 is CAWSVASGSLYEQYF. The DNA of the CDR3 is TGTGCCTGGAGTGTGGCTAGCGGGAGTTTGTACGAGCAGTACTTC. This rearrangement joins TRBV30 to TRBJ2-7; 10 bases align to TRBD2. Germline CDR1 and CDR2: GTSNPN and SVGIG (reference sequence). This CDR3 has 15 amino acids. V lost 0 bases and J lost 4; bases outside the gene matches: 6.